This T cell receptor beta chain was identified during a study of metastatic and nonmetastatic thyroid tumors. Each patient came to thyroid surgery without any prior treatment (of any kind). With MiXCR, TCRdb called clones anew from the PCR reads. The table has 32,000 or so clones, around 19% seen once; the top ten hold about 8%. Sequencing used blood. The receptor comes from a female donor with papillary thyroid cancer or a benign thyroid nodule (not recorded which). Some clones in this sample may be carry-over from other donors' samples.

CDR3 sequence reads: CASSLRWGTNYGYTF. The DNA of the CDR3 is TGTGCCAGCAGTTTAAGATGGGGTACTAACTATGGCTACACCTTC. The chain links TRBV27 to TRBJ1-2; D not resolved. The CDR3 totals 15 residues. Trimming took off 2 bases at V and 0 bases at J, with 10 bases between the two ends. CDR1 and CDR2 (germline): MNHEY, SMNVEV (reference sequence).